The table lists the clone carrying this T cell receptor beta chain with a few counts. These data originate in a study of T-cell memory formation after mild COVID-19. V was trimmed by 3 bases and J by 5 bases, leaving 6 bases between them. The germline V gene encodes CDR1 MGHRA and CDR2 YSYEKL. The CDR3 is 12 residues long. TCRdb re-derived calls from the 5' RACE reads in MiXCR, one entry per CDR3 protein. The data contain roughly 100,000 distinct CDR3 sequences, around 11% of them singletons. The chain combines TRBV4-1 with TRBJ2-3; D is uncertain. Material: PBMCs or a T cell subset sorted from them (not recorded which). The receptor was isolated from an adult woman who had mild COVID-19 (a few samples of this study predate the infection). Cell type and time point are not known. The CDR3 region has the DNA TGCGCCAGCAGCCATTTGGAAGATACGCAGTATTTT. Translation: CASSHLEDTQYF.